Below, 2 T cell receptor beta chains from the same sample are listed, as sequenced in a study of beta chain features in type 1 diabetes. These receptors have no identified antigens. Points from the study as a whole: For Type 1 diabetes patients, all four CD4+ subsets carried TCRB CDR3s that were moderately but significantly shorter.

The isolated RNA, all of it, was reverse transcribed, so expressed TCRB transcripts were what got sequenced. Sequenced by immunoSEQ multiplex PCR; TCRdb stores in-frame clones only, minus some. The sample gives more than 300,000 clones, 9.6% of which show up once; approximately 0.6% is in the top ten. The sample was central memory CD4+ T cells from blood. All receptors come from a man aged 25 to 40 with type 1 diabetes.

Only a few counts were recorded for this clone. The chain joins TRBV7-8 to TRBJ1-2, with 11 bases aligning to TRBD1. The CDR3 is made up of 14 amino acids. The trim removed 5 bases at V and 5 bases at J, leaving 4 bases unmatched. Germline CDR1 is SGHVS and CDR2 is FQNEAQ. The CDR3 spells CASSQRDRGYGYTF. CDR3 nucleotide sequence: TGTGCCAGCAGCCAGCGGGACAGGGGGTATGGCTACACCTTC. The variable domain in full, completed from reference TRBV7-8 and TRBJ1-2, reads GAGVSQSPRYKVAKRGQDVALRCDPISGHVSLFWYQQALGQGPEFLTYFQNEAQLDKSGLPSDRFFAERPEGSVSTLKIQRTQQEDSAVYLCASSQRDRGYGYTFGSGTRLTVV.

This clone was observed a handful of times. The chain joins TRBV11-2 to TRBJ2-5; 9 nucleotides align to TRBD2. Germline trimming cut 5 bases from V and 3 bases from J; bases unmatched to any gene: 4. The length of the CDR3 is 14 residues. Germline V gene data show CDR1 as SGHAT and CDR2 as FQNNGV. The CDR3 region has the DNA TGTGCCAGCAGCGAGGGACTAGCCAAAGAGACCCAGTACTTC. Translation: CASSEGLAKETQYF.